This entry concerns a single T cell receptor (beta chain). The Seattle site enrolled patients during active infection and followed them longitudinally. Sequencing was performed with immunoSEQ multiplex PCR; in TCRdb, only in-frame clones are kept and a portion is missing. The sample gives 150,000 to 200,000 clones, just under 90% of which show up once; 10% is in the top ten. The sample is drawn from a study of blood T cell repertoires in COVID-19. Study at large: Whether acute or convalescent, the COVID-19 samples came from the United States, Italy and Spain. The cDNA or gDNA used as material had been derived from T cells, B-cell-depleted T cells, or PBMCs.

The clonotype comes from a woman in her 70s with COVID-19, enrolled during active disease. Material for sequencing was peripheral blood.

The DNA of the CDR3 is TGTGCCAGCAGCTTGGAAGGGGCGGCAAATGAAAAACTGTTTTTT. Translating it yields CASSLEGAANEKLFF. The rearrangement links TRBV5-4 to TRBJ1-4; weak D call: TRBD1 (5 bases). Trimming removed 0 bases from V and 5 bases from J, with 11 bases in between. This CDR3 comprises 15 residues. Per germline, CDR1 SGHNT and CDR2 YYREEE (reference sequence).